What follows are 20 T cell receptor beta chains derived from one specimen sequenced in a study of early T cells in non-severe SARS-CoV-2 infection. A single record per CDR3 protein comes from TCRdb applying MiXCR to the 5' RACE reads. The sample lists about 64,000 distinct CDR3 sequences, 11% occurring once. Sequenced material: whole blood, taken at baseline. All receptors derive from an adult who was a healthcare worker with PCR-confirmed SARS-CoV-2 infection or an uninfected control (not recorded which).

This clonotype came up a few times. This rearrangement joins TRBV12-3 or TRBV12-4 to TRBJ2-7; 10 bases are a match to TRBD1. V lost 6 bases to trimming and J lost 1 base; unmatched junction nucleotides: 6. This CDR3 spans 15 amino acids. CDR3 nucleotide sequence: TGTGCCAGCAGCTCCGGGACAGGGGATTCCTACGAGCAGTACTTC. Protein: CASSSGTGDSYEQYF.

This clonotype was detected only a few times. V is TRBV11-2 and J is TRBJ2-1; D is perhaps TRBD1 (6 bases). The CDR3 is 18 residues long. V was trimmed by 2 bases and J by 3 bases, leaving 20 bases between them. Germline-derived CDR1 and CDR2 are SGHAT and FQNNGV. The CDR3 here is CASSLIGPTGIDYNEQFF. The CDR3 bases are TGTGCCAGCAGCTTAATCGGTCCGACAGGAATTGACTACAATGAGCAGTTCTTC.

This clonotype was counted ten times or more. V is TRBV18 and J is TRBJ2-5; D ambiguous. Germline CDR1 and CDR2: KGHSH and LQKENI. V lost 0 bases and J 1 base, leaving 9 bases between the germline ends. This CDR3 has 15 residues. CDR3 bases: TGTGCCAGCTCACCACCGCGGAGCGTCCAAGAGACCCAGTACTTC. It is translated as CASSPPRSVQETQYF. Using reference TRBV18 and TRBJ2-5 for the parts outside the CDR3, the full variable domain is NAGVMQNPRHLVRRRGQEARLRCSPMKGHSHVYWYRQLPEEGLKFMVYLQKENIIDESGMPKERFSAEFPKEGPSILRIQQVVRGDSAAYFCASSPPRSVQETQYFGPGTRLLVL.

The chain joins TRBV10-2 to TRBJ2-3, with D uncertain. Germline values: CDR1 WSHSY, CDR2 SAAADI. There are 11 residues in the CDR3. Trimming pared 3 bases from V and 7 bases from J, leaving 5 bases between. In nucleotides, the CDR3 is TGCGCCAGCAGTGATCCAAATACGCAGTATTTT. Translation: CASSDPNTQYF.

The table lists this clonotype with a few counts. One end of the junction varies from germline; a read error may be responsible. The rearrangement links TRBV11-3 to TRBJ1-1; D remains ambiguous. The CDR3 spans 17 residues. CDR1 is SGHNT, CDR2 YENEEA, per germline. As DNA, the CDR3 is TGTGCCAGCAGTTTAGATCGGGCAGTGGGAATGAACACTGAAGCTTTCTTT. Translated, it gives CASSLDRAVGMNTEAFF. The variable domain in full, with the rest retrieved from reference TRBV11-3 and TRBJ1-1, is EAGVVQSPRYKIIEKKQPVAFWCNPISGHNTLYWYLQNLGQGPELLIRYENEEAVDDSQLPKDRFSAERLKGVDSTLKIQPAELGDSAVYLCASSLDRAVGMNTEAFFGQGTRLTVV.

There are many counts of this clonotype. This rearrangement joins TRBV11-2 to TRBJ1-4, with a possible D match to TRBD1 (5 bases). Germline V gene lookup returns CDR1 SGHAT and CDR2 FQNNGV. Between the trimmed V and J ends, which lost 0 bases and 7 bases, there was a span of 12 bases. This CDR3 has 15 residues. CDR3 DNA: TGTGCCAGCAGCTTAGAAGCAGCTAGGGGTGAAAAACTGTTTTTT. It is translated as CASSLEAARGEKLFF.

This clonotype was counted ten times or more. V and J are TRBV30 and TRBJ2-4, with TRBD1 identical over 7 bases. Germline CDR1 GTSNPN, CDR2 SVGIG (reference sequence). The CDR3 consists of 14 residues. Trimming removed 6 bases from V and 5 bases from J; junction bases left unmatched: 10. The CDR3 loop is CACQLQGNQNIQYF. The DNA for the CDR3 is TGTGCCTGTCAATTACAGGGGAACCAAAACATTCAGTACTTC.

The chain's CDR3 is CASEAGINEKLFF. The CDR3, as DNA: TGTGCCAGTGAGGCAGGGATTAATGAAAAACTGTTTTTT. The rearrangement links TRBV19 to TRBJ1-4; weak D call: TRBD1 (5 bases). Between the trimmed V and J ends, which lost 8 bases and 4 bases, there was a span of 11 bases. Germline V gene data show CDR1 as LNHDA and CDR2 as SQIVND (reference sequence). CDR3 length equals 13 residues.

This clonotype has at least ten counts. CDR3: CASSLLTGDIVWAGELFF. DNA for the CDR3: TGTGCCAGCAGCCTCTTAACAGGAGATATTGTCTGGGCCGGGGAGCTGTTTTTT. V and J are TRBV7-9 and TRBJ2-2; TRBD1 might be the D (5 bases). The germline V gene has CDR1 SEHNR and CDR2 FQNEAQ (reference sequence). Trimming pared 5 bases from V and 6 bases from J, leaving 25 bases between. The CDR3 runs to 18 residues. Variable domain in full (rest from reference TRBV7-9 and TRBJ2-2): DTGVSQNPRHKITKRGQNVTFRCDPISEHNRLYWYRQTLGQGPEFLTYFQNEAQLEKSRLLSDRFSAERPKGSFSTLEIQRTEQGDSAMYLCASSLLTGDIVWAGELFFGEGSRLTVL.

V and J are TRBV7-9 and TRBJ1-5; D unclear. V was pared by 5 bases and J by 6 bases, with 11 bases between. The CDR3 length is 13 residues. Germline lookup yields CDR1 SEHNR and CDR2 FQNEAQ (reference sequence). CDR3 sequence: CASSPDPVQPQHF. The CDR3 DNA is TGTGCCAGCAGCCCGGACCCGGTTCAGCCCCAGCATTTT.

Concerning this clonotype: One end of the junction does not line up with germline, which may come from a read error. The chain combines TRBV7-7 with TRBJ2-1; TRBD1 or TRBD2 may be the D gene (6 bases each). The CDR3 is 16 residues long. Germline loops: CDR1 SSHAT, CDR2 FNYEAQ (reference sequence). CDR3 region: CASSPVWGAAYNEQFF. The CDR3 nucleotides are TGTGCTAGCAGCCCAGTTTGGGGGGCGGCCTACAATGAGCAGTTCTTC. Drawing the rest from reference TRBV7-7 and TRBJ2-1, the complete variable domain is GAGVSQSPRYKVTKRGQDVTLRCDPISSHATLYWYQQALGQGPEFLTYFNYEAQPDKSGLPSDRFSAERPEGSISTLTIQRTEQRDSAMYRCASSPVWGAAYNEQFFGPGTRLTVL.

This clonotype was seen only a few times. The rearrangement uses TRBV6-2 or TRBV6-3 and TRBJ1-6; D remains unclear. This CDR3 is 13 amino acids long. Germline values: CDR1 MNHEY, CDR2 SVGEGT. Deletions cut 7 bases from V and 3 bases from J, with 7 bases between. CDR3 DNA: TGTGCCAGCACCCTGAACTATAATTCACCCCTCCACTTT. Its translation: CASTLNYNSPLHF.

This clonotype was seen repeatedly, ten times or more. The chain carries TRBV7-2 and TRBJ2-3, with D perhaps matching TRBD1 or TRBD2 (6 bases each). Germline V gene lookup returns CDR1 SGHTA and CDR2 FQGNSA. This CDR3 has 15 residues. Trimming shortened V by 5 bases and J by 4 bases, and 16 bases separated the two germline ends. The CDR3 here is CASSGGRAEADTQYF. CDR3 sequence (DNA): TGTGCCAGCAGCGGGGGGCGGGCTGAGGCAGATACGCAGTATTTT.

This clonotype was counted many times. The CDR3 spells CASSGLAGGPDTQYF. For the CDR3, the DNA is TGTGCCAGCAGTGGACTAGCGGGGGGGCCAGATACGCAGTATTTT. The genes are TRBV6-1 and TRBJ2-3, with TRBD2 matching 14 bases. In germline, CDR1 is MNHNS, CDR2 SASEGT. The V gene end was trimmed by 4 bases and the J gene end by 4 bases; junction bases not matched to a gene: 1. The CDR3 runs 15 residues.

The chain carries TRBV6-6 and TRBJ1-2; D remains ambiguous. Trimming removed 7 bases from V and 4 bases from J, with 10 bases in between. The CDR3 extends over 12 amino acids. The germline gives CDR1 MNHNY, CDR2 SVGAGI (reference sequence). CDR3 residues: CASIRTGYGYTF. The DNA for the CDR3 is TGTGCCAGCATTCGGACGGGCTATGGCTACACCTTC.

The chain joins TRBV20-1 to TRBJ2-6; TRBD1 might be the D (5 bases). Germline values: CDR1 DFQATT, CDR2 SNEGSKA (reference sequence). V lost 5 bases, J lost 1 base, and 9 bases lay in between. The CDR3 has 14 residues. The CDR3 bases are TGCAGTGCTCAGCCAGGGTCTGGGGCCAACGTCCTGACTTTC. Translated: CSAQPGSGANVLTF.

This clonotype occurred a few times. The J gene is TRBJ2-2, the V gene TRBV20-1; D unresolved. The CDR3 contains 11 residues. Germline values: CDR1 DFQATT, CDR2 SNEGSKA (reference sequence). Deletions cut 6 bases from V and 6 bases from J, with 8 bases between. The CDR3 protein is CSAPRSGELFF. The CDR3 DNA reads TGCAGTGCACCGAGGTCCGGGGAGCTGTTTTTT.

V and J are TRBV12-3 or TRBV12-4 and TRBJ1-6, with D possibly matching TRBD1 (6 bases). The ends were cut back, 3 bases at V and 7 bases at J, with 10 bases in the middle. CDR3 size: 14 residues. The CDR3 here is CASSLGAENSPLHF. The CDR3 DNA sequence: TGTGCCAGCAGTTTGGGGGCGGAGAATTCACCCCTCCACTTT.

The genes are TRBV30 and TRBJ1-2; D uncertain. From germline, CDR1 is GTSNPN and CDR2 SVGIG (reference sequence). V was cut by 5 bases and J by 4 bases, with 23 bases left in between. This CDR3 region has 16 residues. The CDR3 DNA reads as TGTGCCTGGGTGCCGAACGTCCTCCTAGGCGGCTATGGCTACACCTTC. Translating gives CAWVPNVLLGGYGYTF.

This clonotype was counted many times. V is TRBV12-3 or TRBV12-4 and J is TRBJ2-5, with 8 nucleotides matching TRBD2. This CDR3 comprises 15 residues. J lost 1 base, V lost 3 bases, and 4 bases had no gene match. In DNA, the CDR3 is TGTGCCAGCAGTTTTCCCGGGGGGGCCCAAGAGACCCAGTACTTC. Amino acid sequence: CASSFPGGAQETQYF.